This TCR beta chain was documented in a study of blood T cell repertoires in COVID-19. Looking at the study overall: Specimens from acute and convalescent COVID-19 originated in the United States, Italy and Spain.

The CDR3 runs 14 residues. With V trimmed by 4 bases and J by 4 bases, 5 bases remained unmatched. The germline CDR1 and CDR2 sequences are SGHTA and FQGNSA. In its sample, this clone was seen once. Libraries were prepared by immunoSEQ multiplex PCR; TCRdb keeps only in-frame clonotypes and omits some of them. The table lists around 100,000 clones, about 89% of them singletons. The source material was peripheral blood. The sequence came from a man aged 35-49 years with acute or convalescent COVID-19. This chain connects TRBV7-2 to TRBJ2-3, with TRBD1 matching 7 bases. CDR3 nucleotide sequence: TGTGCCAGCAGCTCGCCGACAGGGTCAGATACGCAGTATTTT. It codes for CASSSPTGSDTQYF. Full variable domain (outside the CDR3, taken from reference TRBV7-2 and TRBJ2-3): GAGVSQSPSNKVTEKGKDVELRCDPISGHTALYWYRQSLGQGLEFLIYFQGNSAPDKSGLPSDRFSAERTGGSVSTLTIQRTQQEDSAVYLCASSSPTGSDTQYFGPGTRLTVL.